This T cell receptor (beta chain) was identified during a study of T cells in narcolepsy. Study findings and constraints: Healthy controls reportedly lacked the autoreactive clonotypes serially found in patients' blood.

With respect to this clone: Antigen specificity is unknown.

Trimming removed 4 bases from V and 12 bases from J; junction bases left unmatched: 7. This CDR3 contains 14 residues. Germline CDR1 is PRHDT and CDR2 is FYEKMQ (reference sequence). The repertoire was sequenced with immunoSEQ multiplex PCR; TCRdb's copy has only in-frame clones and lacks some. This sample has 32,000 or so clones, with about four fifths found just once. Sequencing used CD45RA- memory CD4+ T cells from PBMCs. The chain joins TRBV13 to TRBJ1-6, with 9 bases aligning to TRBD1. This receptor was taken from a human donor with narcolepsy. The CDR3 coding sequence is TGTGCCAGCAGCTCGAACAGGGGGCGAGAACCCCTCCACTTT. Translated: CASSSNRGREPLHF. Using reference TRBV13 and TRBJ1-6 for the parts outside the CDR3, the full variable domain is AAGVIQSPRHLIKEKRETATLKCYPIPRHDTVYWYQQGPGQDPQFLISFYEKMQSDKGSIPDRFSAQQFSDYHSELNMSSLELGDSALYFCASSSNRGREPLHFGNGTRLTVT.